These T cell receptor beta chains were read from a single sample in a study of CDR3 diversity in severe acne. Using its own MiXCR run on the PCR reads, TCRdb lists one record per CDR3 protein. Counted here are 89,000 or so distinct CDR3 sequences, 45% to 50% occurring once; the ten biggest clones make up 10%. The sample consisted of blood. Receptors originate from a male donor in good health, serving as a control. The conserved cysteine and the conserved F or W are not part of the CDR3 here.

J gene,V gene,CDR3 protein
TRBJ2-7,TRBV7-3,ASSLGVTDPCEQY
TRBJ1-1,TRBV29-1,SVSTGGVGTEAF
TRBJ1-2,TRBV24-1,ATSDFIWGNGYGYT
TRBJ2-5,TRBV5-1,ASTAEETQY
TRBJ2-2,TRBV6-4,ASSGDRDTGELF
TRBJ2-2,TRBV10-3,AISEASGELF
TRBJ2-5,TRBV20-1,SARETGGGETQY
TRBJ1-6,TRBV10-2,ASRTDSSYNSPLH
TRBJ2-5,TRBV10-2,ASSDQTSPERETQY
TRBJ1-2,TRBV19,ASSIRTDNYGYT
TRBJ2-1,TRBV7-8,ASSLVGLQAQNEQF
TRBJ2-7,TRBV6-5,ASSGLAGGSYEQY
TRBJ1-2,TRBV19,ASSIPLVGSPSNYGYT
TRBJ1-5,TRBV7-9,ASSGGQDSNQPQH
TRBJ1-2,TRBV9,ASSTYPQASYGYT
TRBJ2-1,TRBV19,ASRPRGAVDNEQF
TRBJ1-3,TRBV20-1,SARTGGRNTIY
TRBJ2-5,TRBV7-9,ASSLEGQGWVTQY
TRBJ1-1,TRBV7-9,ASSSDRGNEAF
TRBJ1-6,TRBV9,ASSVGHSYNSPLH
TRBJ2-7,TRBV6-5,ASSGSPAEGHEQY
TRBJ1-2,TRBV4-1,ASSKGQGVDYGYT
TRBJ2-7,TRBV5-1,ASSLDDFGTGFGEQY
TRBJ2-7,TRBV24-1,ATSEGGDRAYEQY
TRBJ2-7,TRBV6-5,ASSRTPDRVEQY
TRBJ1-2,TRBV7-9,ASEAGSLQGYT
TRBJ2-3,TRBV19,ASKASGGTDTQY
TRBJ2-6,TRBV5-8,ASSGGASGANVLT